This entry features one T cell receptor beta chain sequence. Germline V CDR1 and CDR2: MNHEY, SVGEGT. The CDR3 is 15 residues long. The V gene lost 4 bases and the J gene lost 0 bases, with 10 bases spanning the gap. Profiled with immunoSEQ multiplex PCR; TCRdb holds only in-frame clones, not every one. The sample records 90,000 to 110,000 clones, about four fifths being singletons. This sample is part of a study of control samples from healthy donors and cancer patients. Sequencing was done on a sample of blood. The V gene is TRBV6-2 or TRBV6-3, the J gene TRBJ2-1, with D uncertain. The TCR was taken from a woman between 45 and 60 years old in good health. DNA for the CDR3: TGTGCCAGCAGTTTCCCCTCCAGCTCCTACAATGAGCAGTTCTTC. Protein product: CASSFPSSSYNEQFF.